The next 28 T cell receptor beta chains were all read from a single sample in a study of post-analysis software for immune sequencing data (dated by TCRdb to 2015 to 2017). General findings and caveats noted by the study authors: Four to six TRBV segments, including TRBV5-6, TRBV5-1 and TRBV20-1, were significantly more frequent in patients than controls.

Library preparation employed PCR. The sample was run on an Illumina HiSeq 2500. To reduce PCR and sequencing biases, unique molecular identifiers were built into the TCR beta cDNA libraries. TCRdb took the public reads, trimmed them with fastp at Q25, ran MiXCR for clone calling and kept in-frame beta chains. Merged by CDR3 protein, the rows form single entries marked with the most common genes and DNA. Recorded for this sample are hundreds of thousands of distinct CDR3 sequences; around 40% of them occurred a single time. The top ten clonotypes cover roughly 1.7% of the sample. These TCRs' antigens remain unknown. Material for sequencing was blood. These receptors were taken from a girl aged 5-17 years with multiple sclerosis.

The chain employs TRBV9 and TRBJ2-3, with 14 bases matching TRBD2. The CDR3 consists of 18 residues. The junction had 10 bases not matched to a gene; V was cut back by 5 bases and J by 2 bases. Germline CDR1 reads SGDLS; CDR2 reads YYNGEE. This CDR3 reads CASSALGLAGEFTDTQYF. The DNA of the CDR3 is TGTGCCAGCAGTGCCCTGGGACTAGCGGGGGAGTTCACAGATACGCAGTATTTT.

V usage is TRBV3-1 and J usage is TRBJ2-5, with D possibly being TRBD1 or TRBD2 (5 bases each). The CDR3 extends over 16 amino acids. V gave up 1 base and J gave up 2 bases, with 14 bases separating them. Germline values: CDR1 LGHDT, CDR2 YNNKEL (reference sequence). CDR3 in DNA: TGTGCCAGCAGCCAAGCACCATGGGGGAATCAAGAGACCCAGTACTTC. Protein: CASSQAPWGNQETQYF.

The chain recombines TRBV24-1 with TRBJ2-1; D unclear. The CDR3 length is 12 residues. CDR1 and CDR2 (germline): KGHDR, SFDVKD. V was shortened by 4 bases and J by 8 bases, with 8 bases between the two germline ends. The CDR3 sequence: CATSEPDDEQFF. CDR3 nucleotides: TGTGCCACCAGTGAACCAGACGATGAGCAGTTCTTC.

Written as DNA, the CDR3 is TGTGCCAGCAGCTTAGCGGTACCCCGATCGCTAGCGGGGGGAGCGGAAAATGAGCAGTTCTTC. This codes for CASSLAVPRSLAGGAENEQFF. The rearrangement joins TRBV7-6 to TRBJ2-1; TRBD2 agrees at 11 bases. There are 21 residues in the CDR3. Trimming took 0 bases from V and 7 from J; bases not matched to a gene: 20. CDR1 and CDR2 (germline): SGHVS, FNYEAQ.

The chain joins TRBV12-3 or TRBV12-4 to TRBJ1-2, with 8 bases that match TRBD1. V gave up 6 bases and J gave up 6 bases; unmatched junction bases: 12. The CDR3 has 15 amino acids. CDR3 amino acids: CASSPTLYRGNGYTF. The DNA for the CDR3 is TGTGCCAGCAGCCCTACCCTTTACAGGGGGAATGGCTACACCTTC.

The J gene is TRBJ2-1, the V gene TRBV7-2, with 8 bases fitting TRBD2. CDR1 and CDR2 (germline): SGHTA, FQGNSA. Germline trimming cut 5 bases from V and 14 bases from J; bases unmatched to any gene: 11. The CDR3 length is 13 residues. The CDR3 is CASSITSGSTKFF. CDR3 bases: TGTGCCAGCAGCATCACTAGCGGCTCCACGAAGTTCTTC.

This clonotype was seen a few times. V usage is TRBV24-1 and J usage is TRBJ1-2; D is uncertain. CDR1 is KGHDR, CDR2 SFDVKD, per germline. Deletions cut 2 bases from V and 0 bases from J, with 12 bases between. The CDR3 sequence is 16 residues long. This CDR3 reads CATSDSTAVANYGYTF. The CDR3 DNA sequence: TGTGCCACCAGTGATTCTACGGCCGTAGCTAACTATGGCTACACCTTC.

This clonotype came up a few times. The CDR3 region is CASSYSLGLPLAKNIQYF. The DNA of the CDR3 is TGTGCCAGCAGTTACTCCCTGGGACTGCCACTAGCCAAAAACATTCAGTACTTC. This rearrangement joins TRBV6-2 or TRBV6-3 to TRBJ2-4; a weak D match, TRBD2 (6 bases). Germline V CDR1 and CDR2: MNHEY, SVGEGT. The ends were cut back, 0 bases at V and 0 bases at J, with 15 bases in the middle. The CDR3 is made up of 18 amino acids.

The chain carries TRBV20-1 and TRBJ2-7; 16 bases match TRBD2. The CDR3 is 15 residues long. Germline V CDR1 and CDR2: DFQATT, SNEGSKA (reference sequence). Losses at the gene ends were 5 bases for V and 6 bases for J; bases not matched to a gene: 7. The CDR3 nucleotides are TGCAGTGCTGGGGGACTAGCGGGGGGGCCGGGCGAGCAGTACTTC. Amino acids: CSAGGLAGGPGEQYF.

This chain links TRBV28 with TRBJ1-2; the D gene is possibly TRBD1 (6 bases). The germline V and J ends were trimmed by 3 bases and 4 bases, with 12 bases remaining between them. CDR1 and CDR2 from the germline V gene are MDHEN and SYDVKM. The CDR3 is 14 residues long. CDR3 region: CASSLSGARYGYTF. The DNA of the CDR3 is TGTGCCAGCAGTTTGTCGGGGGCTCGCTATGGCTACACCTTC.

This chain uses TRBV12-3 or TRBV12-4 with TRBJ2-7, with 10 positions matching TRBD2. The CDR3 runs to 14 residues. Trimming took 8 bases from V and 6 from J; bases not matched to a gene: 10. Written as DNA, the CDR3 is TGTGCCAGCGGAACGGCCGGGACTAGCGTCGAGCAGTACTTC. Amino acids: CASGTAGTSVEQYF.

This clonotype has just a few counts. This rearrangement joins TRBV4-2 to TRBJ2-7; possibly TRBD2 for D (6 bases). The CDR3 contains 17 residues. With 0 bases removed from V and 3 bases from J, the gap between germline ends came to 18 bases. In germline, CDR1 is LGHNA, CDR2 YNFKEQ. CDR3 DNA sequence: TGTGCCAGCAGCCAAGAACCTCCCGGCGGGACGCGCTACGAGCAGTACTTC. This translates into CASSQEPPGGTRYEQYF.

The chain carries TRBV4-2 and TRBJ2-7; TRBD1 agrees at 10 bases. Germline V gene data show CDR1 as LGHNA and CDR2 as YNFKEQ. V trimming: 1 base; J trimming: 4 bases; junction bases outside the gene matches: 1. CDR3 length: 14 amino acids. CDR3 sequence: CASSQAGQGYEQYF. CDR3 DNA: TGTGCCAGCAGCCAAGCGGGACAGGGGTACGAGCAGTACTTC.

The chain joins TRBV7-2 to TRBJ2-3; possible D gene TRBD2, 5 bases. Trimming removed 4 bases from V and 4 bases from J, with 15 bases in between. There are 15 residues in the CDR3. The germline CDR1 and CDR2 sequences are SGHTA and FQGNSA. DNA of the CDR3: TGTGCCAGCAGCTATAGGGAGAGGGTCGCAGATACGCAGTATTTT. It translates to CASSYRERVADTQYF. The entire variable domain, with the rest obtained from reference TRBV7-2 and TRBJ2-3, is as follows: GAGVSQSPSNKVTEKGKDVELRCDPISGHTALYWYRQSLGQGLEFLIYFQGNSAPDKSGLPSDRFSAERTGGSVSTLTIQRTQQEDSAVYLCASSYRERVADTQYFGPGTRLTVL.

The chain uses TRBV15 and TRBJ2-4; D unclear. The CDR3 has 15 residues. The V gene's germline CDR1 is LNHNV and CDR2 YYDKDF (reference sequence). Deletions cut 8 bases from V and 3 bases from J, with 17 bases between. In DNA, the CDR3 is TGTGCCACCCGTCGAGAGTTGGGCCGCAAAAACATTCAGTACTTC. It encodes CATRRELGRKNIQYF.

This clonotype was counted only a few times. The chain joins TRBV20-1 to TRBJ1-6, with D uncertain. Germline V gene sequence: CDR1 DFQATT, CDR2 SNEGSKA (reference sequence). The CDR3 extends over 14 amino acids. The germline V and J ends were trimmed by 2 bases and 9 bases, with 14 bases remaining between them. CDR3 nucleotides: TGCAGTGCTAGAACCGGGCCGTTAGGTTCACCCCTCCACTTT. Its translation: CSARTGPLGSPLHF.

The V call is TRBV5-1, the J call TRBJ1-2; 10 bases match TRBD1. The V and J ends lost 4 bases and 8 bases, in that order; junction bases with no gene match: 14. The CDR3 is 16 amino acids. From germline, CDR1 is SGHRS and CDR2 YFSETQ. CDR3 sequence reads: CASSTGDRGPPWGYTF. In DNA, the CDR3 is TGCGCCAGCAGCACCGGTGACAGGGGGCCTCCGTGGGGCTACACCTTC.

The V gene is TRBV7-9, the J gene TRBJ2-7, with 12 bases aligning to TRBD2. The CDR3 runs to 15 residues. The junction had 3 bases not matched to a gene; V was cut back by 5 bases and J by 1 base. Looked up from germline, CDR1 is SEHNR and CDR2 is FQNEAQ (reference sequence). The CDR3 sequence: CASSGTSGRSYEQYF. Here the CDR3 DNA reads TGTGCCAGCAGCGGAACTAGCGGGAGGTCCTACGAGCAGTACTTC.

This chain uses TRBV20-1 with TRBJ2-7, with TRBD2 as a possible D gene (6 bases). The CDR3 runs 15 residues. V was trimmed by 2 bases and J by 0 bases, leaving 14 bases between them. Germline V gene lookup returns CDR1 DFQATT and CDR2 SNEGSKA (reference sequence). The CDR3 nucleotides read TGCAGTGCTAGATCCGGCGGGGAAAGCTCCTACGAGCAGTACTTC. Amino acids: CSARSGGESSYEQYF.

The J gene is TRBJ2-1, the V gene TRBV7-2; 7 positions match TRBD2. The length of the CDR3 is 15 residues. Germline trimming cut 1 base from V and 6 bases from J; bases unmatched to any gene: 6. Per the germline V gene, CDR1 is SGHTA and CDR2 is FQGNSA. CDR3 region: CASSLEGRAGNEQFF. The CDR3 bases are TGTGCCAGCAGCTTAGAAGGGAGGGCGGGCAATGAGCAGTTCTTC.

The chain couples TRBV13 to TRBJ2-3; D uncertain. The CDR3 loop spans 18 amino acids. Trimming took 4 bases from V and 1 from J, leaving 21 bases between them. Germline-derived CDR1 and CDR2 are PRHDT and FYEKMQ (reference sequence). CDR3 nucleotides: TGTGCCAGCAGCTCCCCCGACCCGGACCGGGCGGGCACAGATACGCAGTATTTT. It is translated as CASSSPDPDRAGTDTQYF. Filled out from reference TRBV13 and TRBJ2-3, the complete variable domain reads AAGVIQSPRHLIKEKRETATLKCYPIPRHDTVYWYQQGPGQDPQFLISFYEKMQSDKGSIPDRFSAQQFSDYHSELNMSSLELGDSALYFCASSSPDPDRAGTDTQYFGPGTRLTVL.

This clonotype was detected only a few times. V is TRBV20-1 and J is TRBJ1-5; 7 nucleotides align to TRBD1. Trimming at V came to 0 bases and at J to 2 bases, leaving 7 bases not matched to a gene. Per germline, CDR1 DFQATT and CDR2 SNEGSKA (reference sequence). The CDR3 contains 16 residues. This CDR3 is CSARDIQGGGNQPQHF. The CDR3 DNA reads as TGCAGTGCTAGAGATATCCAGGGGGGTGGCAATCAGCCCCAGCATTTT.

J is TRBJ1-5 and V is TRBV20-1, with D unresolved. Germline-derived CDR1 and CDR2 are DFQATT and SNEGSKA (reference sequence). Trimming stripped 6 bases from V and 0 bases from J, with 9 bases between. This CDR3 has 13 residues. CDR3 DNA sequence: TGCAGTGCAGCAGAGTATAGCAATCAGCCCCAGCATTTT. Translated: CSAAEYSNQPQHF.

This clonotype was counted between two and nine times. The chain recombines TRBV5-1 with TRBJ2-7; 7 bases fit TRBD1. V lost 6 bases, J lost 0 bases, and 3 bases stayed unmatched. The CDR3 is 13 residues long. The germline V gene encodes CDR1 SGHRS and CDR2 YFSETQ. This CDR3 reads CASNGDSSYEQYF. CDR3 DNA sequence: TGCGCCAGCAACGGGGACAGCTCCTACGAGCAGTACTTC.

This clonotype was seen more than once but under ten times. The V and J genes are TRBV29-1 and TRBJ2-5; 7 bases fit TRBD1. CDR3 length: 11 amino acids. In germline, CDR1 is SQVTM, CDR2 ANQGSEA. Trimming removed 3 bases from V and 11 bases from J; junction bases left unmatched: 6. In DNA, the CDR3 is TGCAGCGTTGAGACAGGGTACAAGCAGTACTTC. This encodes CSVETGYKQYF.

This rearrangement joins TRBV4-1 to TRBJ1-2, with 8 bases lining up with TRBD1. The CDR3 contains 15 residues. Looked up from germline, CDR1 is MGHRA and CDR2 is YSYEKL. Unmatched junction bases numbered 6, after V lost 0 bases and J lost 6 bases. CDR3 DNA sequence: TGCGCCAGCAGCCAAGATACAGGGGGTGGCAATGGCTACACCTTC. It codes for CASSQDTGGGNGYTF.

The V gene is TRBV6-2 or TRBV6-3, the J gene TRBJ1-1; possible D gene TRBD1, 6 bases. CDR1 is MNHEY, CDR2 SVGEGT, per germline. The CDR3 spans 13 residues. Trimming took off 8 bases at V and 2 bases at J, with 12 bases between the two ends. The CDR3 loop reads CASRQGLNTEAFF. CDR3 in DNA: TGTGCCAGCCGGCAGGGGCTTAACACTGAAGCTTTCTTT.

The V and J genes are TRBV4-1 and TRBJ2-1; TRBD2 aligns across 7 bases. Germline V CDR1 and CDR2: MGHRA, YSYEKL. J gave up 4 bases and V 0 bases, and 6 bases lay outside the gene matches. CDR3 length equals 16 residues. The DNA for the CDR3 is TGCGCCAGCAGCCAAGATCCAGCGGGAAGTTACAATGAGCAGTTCTTC. The encoded protein is CASSQDPAGSYNEQFF.